The clone carrying this TCR beta chain was seen many times. Its antigen is currently unknown. MiXCR, run by TCRdb on the reads, gives a single entry per CDR3 protein. The sample has around 900,000 distinct CDR3 sequences, around 30% seen once. The data were taken from a study of T cell repertoires in cytomegalovirus infection. Study-level background: CMV epitopes in the study were HLA-C-restricted (recently identified) and HLA-B-restricted (well studied). Both a matching HLA type and CMV infection were indicated by public TCR beta signatures. Findings and limits, study-wide: Dominating the ex vivo response were HLA-C-restricted CMV-specific TCR beta clonotypes. There were carriers of CMV plus the relevant HLA, and cumulative public TCR beta family frequency identified them.

V was pared by 5 bases and J by 1 base, with 14 bases between. The CDR3 is 15 amino acids. CDR1 SEHNR and CDR2 FQNEAQ come from the germline V gene (reference sequence). This TCR was recovered from a human donor in good health (CMV status not recorded). Some clones in this sample may be carry-over from other donors' samples. The material sequenced was cultured CD8+ T cells from PBMCs, taken from culture after CMV antigen stimulation. The chain is built from TRBV7-9 and TRBJ1-1, with D perhaps matching TRBD1 (6 bases). The CDR3 reads CASSPQGLRNTEAFF. CDR3 nucleotide sequence: TGTGCCAGCAGCCCACAGGGACTCCGGAACACTGAAGCTTTCTTT.